The T cell receptor (beta chain) described here comes from a study of cytomegalovirus exposure and HLA in healthy donors. Sequenced by immunoSEQ multiplex PCR; TCRdb stores in-frame clones only, minus some. In the table there are approximately 150,000 clones, around nine tenths of which are singletons. Study-level points and caveats: Reportedly, diagnosis of cytomegalovirus status by the classifier showed high specificity and sensitivity.

As to this clone: What it binds is not known.

The sequenced sample was PBMCs. This receptor was obtained from a woman in her twenties or thirties in good health and CMV-seronegative.

The CDR3 DNA follows: TGTGCCATCAGTCGCGAACCCAATGAGCAGTTCTTC. Translating gives CAISREPNEQFF. The chain recombines TRBV10-3 with TRBJ2-1; D unresolved. The CDR3 sequence is 12 residues long. Germline V gene lookup returns CDR1 ENHRY and CDR2 SYGVKD. Trimming removed 5 bases from V and 6 bases from J, with 8 bases in between.